The 12 T cell receptor beta chains below were found in one sample sequenced in a study of blood T cell repertoires in COVID-19. Some clones are missing from TCRdb's copy, which holds only in-frame ones; the method was immunoSEQ multiplex PCR. The data hold about 100,000 clones, with about 80% observed a single time. Sequencing was done on a sample of peripheral blood. The receptor set was obtained from a human donor in a cohort sampled during active COVID-19.

The chain uses TRBV28 and TRBJ1-3; maybe TRBD1 (5 bases). Germline loops: CDR1 MDHEN, CDR2 SYDVKM. The V end was cut by 5 bases, the J end by 0 bases, with 17 bases between. CDR3 length equals 17 residues. CDR3 DNA: TGTGCCAGCAGTATAACGGGACTCGTGAACTCTGGAAACACCATATATTTT. Amino acids: CASSITGLVNSGNTIYF.

This chain connects TRBV14 to TRBJ1-1, with D unclear. Trimming removed 1 base from V and 1 base from J, with 7 bases in between. Germline V CDR1 and CDR2: SGHDN, FVKESK. The CDR3 is made up of 14 amino acids. CDR3 DNA sequence: TGTGCCAGCAGCCAAGTCTCCCGGAACACTGAAGCTTTCTTT. It yields the protein CASSQVSRNTEAFF. Based on the CDR3 plus reference TRBV14 and TRBJ1-1, the full variable domain is EAGVTQFPSHSVIEKGQTVTLRCDPISGHDNLYWYRRVMGKEIKFLLHFVKESKQDESGMPNNRFLAERTGGTYSTLKVQPAELEDSGVYFCASSQVSRNTEAFFGQGTRLTVV.

J is TRBJ2-3 and V is TRBV5-4, with D possibly matching TRBD1 (5 bases). Trimming shortened V by 0 bases and J by 4 bases, and 15 bases separated the two germline ends. The CDR3 contains 16 residues. The germline gives CDR1 SGHNT, CDR2 YYREEE (reference sequence). The CDR3 DNA follows: TGTGCCAGCAGCTTGGCCCAGGGAATCGGCCCAGATACGCAGTATTTT. Amino acids: CASSLAQGIGPDTQYF.

CDR3 residues: CASSLRLAGGNEQFF. The DNA for the CDR3 is TGCGCCAGCAGCCTCAGACTAGCGGGGGGTAATGAGCAGTTCTTC. The J gene is TRBJ2-1, the V gene TRBV5-1; 13 nucleotides match TRBD2. J was trimmed by 7 bases and V by 4 bases; bases with no gene match: 5. The CDR3 has 15 amino acids. Germline lookup yields CDR1 SGHRS and CDR2 YFSETQ.

This clone was observed a few times. V and J are TRBV4-3 and TRBJ1-1, with D uncertain. This CDR3 region has 12 residues. V was pared by 0 bases and J by 8 bases, with 7 bases between. Germline lookup yields CDR1 LGHNA and CDR2 YSLEER. This chain's CDR3 is CASSQEGIEAFF. CDR3 in DNA: TGCGCCAGCAGCCAAGAGGGCATCGAAGCTTTCTTT.

The chain uses TRBV3-1 (or the pseudogene TRBV3-2) and TRBJ2-3; D is undetermined. Trimming stripped 0 bases from V and 3 bases from J, with 7 bases between. The length of the CDR3 is 14 residues. Germline V CDR1 and CDR2: LGHDT, YNNKEL (reference sequence). The CDR3, as DNA: TGTGCCAGCAGCCAAGATCGAGGAACAGATACGCAGTATTTT. Encoded protein: CASSQDRGTDTQYF.

The chain links TRBV2 to TRBJ2-1; D perhaps matches TRBD2 (5 bases). This CDR3 contains 14 residues. The V and J ends lost 8 bases and 4 bases respectively, with 15 bases between them. Per the germline V gene, CDR1 is SNHLY and CDR2 is FYNNEI. The CDR3 spells CASAPSLLYNEQFF. The CDR3 nucleotides are TGTGCCAGCGCCCCTAGCCTCCTGTACAATGAGCAGTTCTTC.

V is TRBV18 and J is TRBJ1-2, with 9 bases fitting TRBD1. The CDR3 is 14 residues long. The V segment lost 4 bases and the J segment 6 bases; nucleotides outside the gene matches: 6. Germline lookup yields CDR1 KGHSH and CDR2 LQKENI. Written as DNA, the CDR3 is TGTGCCAGCTCACGGGACAGGGAAGGAAATGGCTACACCTTC. Its translation is CASSRDREGNGYTF.

The V and J genes are TRBV19 and TRBJ2-4, with a weak D call TRBD1 (6 bases). The CDR3 is 16 residues long. Per germline, CDR1 LNHDA and CDR2 SQIVND (reference sequence). Between the trimmed V and J ends, which lost 4 bases and 0 bases, there was a span of 13 bases. DNA for the CDR3: TGTGCCAGTAGTACCCGACAGGCTATAGCCAAAAACATTCAGTACTTC. It is translated as CASSTRQAIAKNIQYF.

V is TRBV5-1 and J is TRBJ2-3; 7 bases align to TRBD2. Losses at the gene ends were 0 bases for V and 1 base for J; bases not matched to a gene: 5. This CDR3 comprises 16 residues. Germline-derived CDR1 and CDR2 are SGHRS and YFSETQ. The CDR3 DNA sequence: TGCGCCAGCAGCTTGGATGGCGGGGGAGGCACAGATACGCAGTATTTT. It translates to CASSLDGGGGTDTQYF. Full variable domain (remainder filled in from reference TRBV5-1 and TRBJ2-3): KAGVTQTPRYLIKTRGQQVTLSCSPISGHRSVSWYQQTPGQGLQFLFEYFSETQRNKGNFPGRFSGRQFSNSRSEMNVSTLELGDSALYLCASSLDGGGGTDTQYFGPGTRLTVL.

This clone was picked up one time. This sequence joins TRBV5-6 and TRBJ1-2; D is perhaps TRBD1 (5 bases). CDR3 length equals 14 residues. Germline lookup yields CDR1 SGHDT and CDR2 YYEEEE. V was cut by 3 bases and J by 3 bases, with 12 bases left in between. Here the CDR3 reads CASSSPQGYYGYTF. CDR3 DNA sequence: TGTGCCAGCAGCTCCCCCCAGGGATACTATGGCTACACCTTC.

The chain carries TRBV5-4 and TRBJ2-5, with 13 bases matching TRBD2. V gave up 2 bases and J gave up 5 bases; unmatched junction bases: 12. This CDR3 comprises 18 residues. Germline loops: CDR1 SGHNT, CDR2 YYREEE (reference sequence). In DNA, the CDR3 is TGTGCCAGCAGCTTTGCCGGGACTAGCGGGGTCTGGGGGGAGACCCAGTACTTC. This encodes CASSFAGTSGVWGETQYF. The full variable domain, completed using reference TRBV5-4 and TRBJ2-5, is ETGVTQSPTHLIKTRGQQVTLRCSSQSGHNTVSWYQQALGQGPQFIFQYYREEENGRGNFPPRFSGLQFPNYSSELNVNALELDDSALYLCASSFAGTSGVWGETQYFGPGTRLLVL.